The sequence of this TCR beta chain was determined in a study of CD8+CD57+ T cells in acquired aplastic anemia. Across the study: The study obtained an average of around 3.4 ug of DNA from sorted CD4+ and CD8+ cells.

The patients chosen for sequencing had shown expansion of CD8+CD57+ cells (detected by flow cytometry). Severe acquired aplastic anemia was the diagnosis recorded for all patients. This clonotype was observed at least ten times. Genomic DNA, the template, was used for profiling of the TCR beta VDJ and CDR3. TCRdb processed the reads anew with MiXCR; each CDR3 protein has one entry. The sample has 250,000 to 300,000 distinct CDR3 sequences; about three fifths are singletons. What was sequenced was sorted CD4+, CD8+, or CD8+CD57+ T cells (not recorded which) from PBMCs. The sequence was obtained from a human donor with aplastic anemia.

The CDR3, as DNA: TGTGCCAGCAGCTACTCGGGAGTCGAGCAGTACTTC. This sequence encodes CASSYSGVEQYF. The chain links TRBV7-9 to TRBJ2-7, with D possibly TRBD2 on 6 matching bases. CDR3 size: 12 residues. V shed 4 bases and J shed 6 bases, with 10 bases lying between them. Germline values: CDR1 SEHNR, CDR2 FQNEAQ (reference sequence).